A single TCR beta chain is shown here with its context. Germline V gene sequence: CDR1 KGHSH, CDR2 LQKENI. The CDR3 runs 17 residues. The trim removed 4 bases at V and 4 bases at J, leaving 11 bases unmatched. Clones were sequenced by immunoSEQ multiplex PCR, and TCRdb holds only the in-frame ones, with some missing. The data show about 85,000 clones, roughly 84% seen once. The sample comes from a study of OX40 agonist ivuxolimab in advanced cancers. Prior autoimmune disease or systemic immunosuppression barred patients. This sample comprised CD4+ or CD8+ T cells sorted from blood, obtained in a trial of the OX40 agonist ivuxolimab. V usage is TRBV18 and J usage is TRBJ1-4; TRBD1 matches at 8 bases. This TCR derives from an adult with an advanced solid tumor such as melanoma, head and neck, liver or kidney cancer. As DNA, the CDR3 is TGTGCCAGCTCACGTTCCGGGACAGGTAGCGGTAATGAAAAACTGTTTTTT. Translating gives CASSRSGTGSGNEKLFF.